This T cell receptor (beta chain) was documented in a study of blood T cells in healthy people across ages. In germline, CDR1 is SGHNT, CDR2 YYREEE (reference sequence). This CDR3 is 15 amino acids long. Alongside a J-beta primer mix, a sample-barcoded 5' primer served in a second PCR lasting roughly 7 to 11 cycles. Each of the cDNA molecules was tagged by a template-switch adaptor with 12 random nucleotides. TCRdb reprocessed the 5' RACE reads via MiXCR and lists one record per CDR3 protein. The sample includes some 1,800,000 distinct CDR3 sequences, more than 35% of them seen just once. The sample taken for sequencing was blood. This TCR came from a human donor in good health. V is TRBV5-4 and J is TRBJ2-5; a weak D match, TRBD1 (6 bases). The DNA end is more similar to TRBJ2-7, so the J call may be wrong. Written as DNA, the CDR3 is TGTGCCAGCAGCGTGGGGGACACCGAAGCCTACGAGCAGTACTTC. Translation gives CASSVGDTEAYEQYF.